This entry features one TCR beta chain sequence. Per the study methods: Estimation of nucleated cell counts was performed using reference gene primer amplification. Profiling relied on immunoSEQ multiplex PCR, and the TCRdb table lists in-frame clones only, not all of them. V and J calls and clone size are copied from that table; D and trimming were computed from the DNA. Here the sample spans 100,000 to 150,000 clones, around 90% being singletons. These data belong to a study of blood T cell repertoires in COVID-19. Study in general: Samples came from the United States, Italy and Spain, spanning acute and convalescent COVID-19. T cells, B-cell-depleted T cells, or PBMCs supplied cDNA or gDNA.

CDR1 and CDR2 (germline): SGHKS, YYEKEE (reference sequence). The CDR3 consists of 15 residues. The V gene lost 1 base and the J gene lost 6 bases, with 14 bases spanning the gap. The receptor was isolated from a human donor in a cohort sampled during active COVID-19. The chain carries TRBV5-5 and TRBJ2-1; perhaps TRBD2 as D (5 bases). Sequenced: peripheral blood. CDR3 amino acids: CASSLMPLGGNEQFF. The CDR3 region has the DNA TGTGCCAGCAGCTTGATGCCTCTCGGAGGCAATGAGCAGTTCTTC.